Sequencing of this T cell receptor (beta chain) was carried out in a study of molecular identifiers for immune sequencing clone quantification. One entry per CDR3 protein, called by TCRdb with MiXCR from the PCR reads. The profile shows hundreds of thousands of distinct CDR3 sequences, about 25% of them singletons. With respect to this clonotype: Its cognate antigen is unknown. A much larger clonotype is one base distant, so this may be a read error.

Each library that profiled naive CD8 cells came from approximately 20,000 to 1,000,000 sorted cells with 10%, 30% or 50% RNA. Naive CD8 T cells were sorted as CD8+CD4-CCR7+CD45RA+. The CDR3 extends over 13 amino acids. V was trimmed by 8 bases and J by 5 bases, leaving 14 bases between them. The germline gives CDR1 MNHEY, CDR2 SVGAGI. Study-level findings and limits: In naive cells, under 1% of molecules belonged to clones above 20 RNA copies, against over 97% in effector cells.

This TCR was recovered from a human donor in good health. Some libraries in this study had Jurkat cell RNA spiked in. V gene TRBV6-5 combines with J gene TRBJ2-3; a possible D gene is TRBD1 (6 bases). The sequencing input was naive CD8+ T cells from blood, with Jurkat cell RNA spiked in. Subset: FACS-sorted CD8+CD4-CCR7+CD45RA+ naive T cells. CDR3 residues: CASRSGVLDTQYF. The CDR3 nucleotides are TGTGCCAGCCGATCAGGGGTGTTAGATACGCAGTATTTT.